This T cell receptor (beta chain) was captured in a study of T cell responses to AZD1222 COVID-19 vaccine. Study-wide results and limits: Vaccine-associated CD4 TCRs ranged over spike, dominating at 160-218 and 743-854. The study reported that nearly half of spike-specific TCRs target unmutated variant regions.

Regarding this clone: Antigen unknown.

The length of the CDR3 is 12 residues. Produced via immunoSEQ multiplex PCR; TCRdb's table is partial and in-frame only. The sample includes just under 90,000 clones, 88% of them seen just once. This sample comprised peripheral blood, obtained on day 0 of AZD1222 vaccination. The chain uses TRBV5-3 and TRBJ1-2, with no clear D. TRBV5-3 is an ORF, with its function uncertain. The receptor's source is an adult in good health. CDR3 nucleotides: TGTCTGGCAGGCGGACCTAACTATGGCTACACCTTC. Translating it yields CLAGGPNYGYTF.